This T cell receptor (beta chain) was recorded in a study of lymphopenia after photon versus proton radiotherapy. Germline-derived CDR1 and CDR2 are SGHRS and YFSETQ. V was trimmed by 1 base and J by 0 bases, leaving 11 bases between them. This CDR3 contains 15 residues. The study, taken as a whole, reports: Survival link was tested only in deceased patients; proton benefit remains a possibility. Under photons, naive T cells and diversity fell while effector/memory populations rose.

Profiling relied on immunoSEQ multiplex PCR, and the TCRdb table lists in-frame clones only, not all of them. The data hold 50,000 to 70,000 clones, with 87% observed a single time. This clone has just one count. The antigen remains undetermined. This sequence was found in a man at least 80 years old with esophageal cancer. The sequencing used peripheral blood, collected from a patient treated with proton-based radiotherapy. The rearrangement uses TRBV5-1 and TRBJ2-7; D might be TRBD1 (6 bases). CDR3 amino acids: CASSLFQDSSYEQYF. CDR3 nucleotide sequence: TGCGCCAGCAGCTTGTTCCAGGACAGCTCCTACGAGCAGTACTTC.